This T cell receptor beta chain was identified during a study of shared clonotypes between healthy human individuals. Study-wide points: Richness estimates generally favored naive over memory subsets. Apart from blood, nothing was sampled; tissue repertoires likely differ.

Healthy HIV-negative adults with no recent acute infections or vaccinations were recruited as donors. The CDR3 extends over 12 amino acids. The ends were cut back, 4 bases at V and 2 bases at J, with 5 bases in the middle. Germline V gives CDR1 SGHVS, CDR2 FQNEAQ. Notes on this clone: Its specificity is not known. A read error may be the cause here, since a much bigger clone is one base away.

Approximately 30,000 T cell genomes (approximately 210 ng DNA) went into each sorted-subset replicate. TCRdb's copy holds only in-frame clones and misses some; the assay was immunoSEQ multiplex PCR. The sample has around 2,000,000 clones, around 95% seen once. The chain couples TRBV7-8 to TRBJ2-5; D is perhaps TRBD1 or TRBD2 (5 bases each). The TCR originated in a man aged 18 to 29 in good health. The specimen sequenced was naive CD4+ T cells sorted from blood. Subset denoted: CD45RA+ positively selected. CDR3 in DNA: TGTGCCAGCAGCTGGGGGCAAGAGACCCAGTACTTC. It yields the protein CASSWGQETQYF.